The 18 T cell receptor beta chains below were found in one sample sequenced in a study of blood T cell repertoires in COVID-19. Clones were sequenced by immunoSEQ multiplex PCR, and TCRdb holds only the in-frame ones, with some missing. The sample carries 140,000 to 150,000 clones, approximately 87% recorded once. Sequenced: PBMCs or T cells enriched from blood (not recorded which). The receptors here all came from a man aged 55 to 70 who had recovered from COVID-19.

A single count supports this clone. The CDR3 bases are TGTGCCACGGGAGGGACAGGGGGCCATGAGCAGTTCTTC. It codes for CATGGTGGHEQFF. The chain recombines TRBV10-3 with TRBJ2-1, with 12 bases aligning to TRBD1. After removal of 10 bases from V and 8 bases from J, the junction contained 6 bases not matched to a gene. The CDR3 loop spans 13 amino acids. Per germline, CDR1 ENHRY and CDR2 SYGVKD.

This clone appeared a single time. V and J are TRBV7-3 and TRBJ2-2; no clear D. CDR1 and CDR2 (germline): SGHTA, FQGTGA. The CDR3 has 13 amino acids. The V end was cut by 6 bases, the J end by 3 bases, with 8 bases between. This CDR3 is CASSPDYTGELFF. The CDR3 DNA reads as TGTGCCAGCAGTCCAGATTACACCGGGGAGCTGTTTTTT. The entire variable domain, with the rest obtained from reference TRBV7-3 and TRBJ2-2, is as follows: GAGVSQTPSNKVTEKGKYVELRCDPISGHTALYWYRQSLGQGPEFLIYFQGTGAADDSGLPNDRFFAVRPEGSVSTLKIQRTERGDSAVYLCASSPDYTGELFFGEGSRLTVL.

The J gene is TRBJ2-7, the V gene TRBV3-1 (or the pseudogene TRBV3-2); D gene unclear. V was cut by 6 bases and J by 6 bases, with 18 bases left in between. Germline CDR1 is LGHDT and CDR2 is YNNKEL (reference sequence). The CDR3 extends over 14 amino acids. The CDR3 DNA is TGTGCCAGCAGAACTATCGGCAGCCAAGGCGAGCAGTACTTC. Residues: CASRTIGSQGEQYF.

The chain employs TRBV6-5 and TRBJ2-7; 8 bases agree with TRBD1. The CDR3 sequence is 12 residues long. Germline trimming cut 7 bases from V and 5 bases from J; bases unmatched to any gene: 4. Per the germline V gene, CDR1 is MNHEY and CDR2 is SVGAGI. The CDR3 sequence: CASNGQGHEQYF. CDR3 coding DNA: TGTGCCAGCAATGGACAGGGCCACGAGCAGTACTTC.

The chain employs TRBV18 and TRBJ1-2; TRBD1 matches 8 bases. This CDR3 contains 16 residues. Trimming removed 3 bases from V and 7 bases from J; junction bases left unmatched: 13. Germline-derived CDR1 and CDR2 are KGHSH and LQKENI. CDR3 DNA sequence: TGTGCCAGCTCACCCTCACAGCCGGACAGGGAGGGTGGCTACACCTTC. Its translation is CASSPSQPDREGGYTF.

This sequence joins TRBV19 and TRBJ1-1; D unresolved. Germline V gene data show CDR1 as LNHDA and CDR2 as SQIVND (reference sequence). The V and J ends lost 3 bases and 5 bases respectively, with 10 bases between them. The CDR3 has 13 amino acids. The chain's CDR3 is CASSITKRTEAFF. The CDR3 DNA sequence: TGTGCCAGTAGTATTACGAAGAGGACTGAAGCTTTCTTT.

The CDR3 region is CASNPPGQGLKTQYF. In DNA, the CDR3 is TGTGCCAGCAACCCGCCGGGACAGGGATTAAAGACCCAGTACTTC. J is TRBJ2-5 and V is TRBV6-5; 9 positions agree with TRBD1. The CDR3 is 15 residues long. Per germline, CDR1 MNHEY and CDR2 SVGAGI. Trimming took 7 bases from V and 6 from J; bases not matched to a gene: 12.

Only one count was recorded for this clone. The chain has TRBV9 and TRBJ2-1, with 9 nucleotides matching TRBD2. V lost 2 bases and J lost 3; bases outside the gene matches: 6. The CDR3 is made up of 16 amino acids. In germline, CDR1 is SGDLS, CDR2 YYNGEE. CDR3: CASSVPSGVNYNEQFF. CDR3 sequence (DNA): TGTGCCAGCAGCGTTCCTAGCGGGGTGAACTACAATGAGCAGTTCTTC.

The chain links TRBV2 to TRBJ2-7; D gene unclear. The CDR3 has 11 residues. The germline CDR1 and CDR2 sequences are SNHLY and FYNNEI. With 6 bases removed from V and 0 bases from J, the gap between germline ends came to 3 bases. The CDR3 sequence is CASSSSYEQYF. The CDR3 nucleotides read TGTGCCAGCAGCTCCTCCTACGAGCAGTACTTC.

The rearrangement links TRBV11-2 to TRBJ2-2; possible D gene TRBD1, 6 bases. V gave up 3 bases and J gave up 0 bases, with 8 bases separating them. CDR1 is SGHAT and CDR2 is FQNNGV in the germline V gene. This CDR3 has 15 residues. CDR3 in amino acids: CASSFGQTNTGELFF. The CDR3 nucleotides are TGTGCCAGCAGCTTCGGACAGACGAACACCGGGGAGCTGTTTTTT.

The chain employs TRBV7-8 and TRBJ1-2, with D maybe TRBD1 (5 bases). There are 16 residues in the CDR3. Between the trimmed V and J ends, which lost 1 base and 0 bases, there was a span of 12 bases. Per the germline V gene, CDR1 is SGHVS and CDR2 is FQNEAQ. CDR3 amino acids: CASSLVVRASNYGYTF. CDR3 DNA: TGTGCCAGCAGCTTAGTGGTCAGGGCCTCTAACTATGGCTACACCTTC.

This chain uses TRBV7-6 with TRBJ1-1; 10 bases are shared with TRBD1. The CDR3 has 14 amino acids. J lost 3 bases, V lost 3 bases, and 1 base had no gene match. The germline V gene has CDR1 SGHVS and CDR2 FNYEAQ. CDR3 nucleotide sequence: TGTGCCAGCAGCTTGGGGACAGGGGACACTGAAGCTTTCTTT. Translation gives CASSLGTGDTEAFF.

The genes are TRBV5-4 and TRBJ1-6; TRBD1 aligns across 9 bases. This CDR3 spans 14 amino acids. V shed 0 bases and J 12 bases; nucleotides not matched to a gene: 4. The germline V gene encodes CDR1 SGHNT and CDR2 YYREEE (reference sequence). CDR3: CASSLEGTGRPLHF. The CDR3 DNA reads as TGTGCCAGCAGCTTGGAAGGGACAGGGAGACCCCTCCACTTT. Full variable domain (rest looked up from reference TRBV5-4 and TRBJ1-6): ETGVTQSPTHLIKTRGQQVTLRCSSQSGHNTVSWYQQALGQGPQFIFQYYREEENGRGNFPPRFSGLQFPNYSSELNVNALELDDSALYLCASSLEGTGRPLHFGNGTRLTVT.

The rearrangement joins TRBV19 to TRBJ1-2; 10 nucleotides match TRBD1. Germline CDR1 and CDR2: LNHDA and SQIVND (reference sequence). There are 15 residues in the CDR3. After removal of 7 bases from V and 3 bases from J, the junction contained 8 bases not matched to a gene. CDR3 amino acids: CASNKGQGIYYGYTF. In nucleotides, the CDR3 is TGTGCCAGTAACAAGGGACAGGGGATCTACTATGGCTACACCTTC. The variable domain in full, with the rest retrieved from reference TRBV19 and TRBJ1-2, is DGGITQSPKYLFRKEGQNVTLSCEQNLNHDAMYWYRQDPGQGLRLIYYSQIVNDFQKGDIAEGYSVSREKKESFPLTVTSAQKNPTAFYLCASNKGQGIYYGYTFGSGTRLTVV.

V and J are TRBV23-1 and TRBJ2-2, with 10 positions matching TRBD1. TRBV23-1 is designated an ORF whose function remains uncertain. CDR3 length equals 15 residues. The V and J ends lost 4 bases and 6 bases, in that order; junction bases with no gene match: 5. CDR3 nucleotide sequence: TGCGCCAGCAGTCCGGGACAGGGGTATCCCGGGGAGCTGTTTTTT. Protein product: CASSPGQGYPGELFF.

The rearrangement links TRBV29-1 to TRBJ1-1, with 7 bases that match TRBD1. CDR3 length: 13 residues. V was pared by 7 bases and J by 0 bases, with 5 bases of the junction left unmatched. Germline V gene data show CDR1 as SQVTM and CDR2 as ANQGSEA. The CDR3 protein is CSAGQAMNTEAFF. The CDR3 DNA is TGCAGCGCCGGACAGGCCATGAACACTGAAGCTTTCTTT.

The chain uses TRBV6-5 and TRBJ2-7; 9 nucleotides match TRBD1. V lost 7 bases and J lost 4; bases outside the gene matches: 8. Germline-derived CDR1 and CDR2 are MNHEY and SVGAGI. This CDR3 contains 14 residues. CDR3 nucleotides: TGTGCCAGCACGGCCGGGACAGGGCTTTACGAGCAGTACTTC. Protein product: CASTAGTGLYEQYF.

The chain carries TRBV15 and TRBJ2-1; 9 nucleotides match TRBD1. This CDR3 comprises 13 residues. With 0 bases clipped from V and 15 bases from J, the junction kept 6 bases outside the gene matches. Germline V gene data show CDR1 as LNHNV and CDR2 as YYDKDF (reference sequence). CDR3 DNA sequence: TGTGCCACCAGCAGAGATTGGACAGGGGTCACGTTCTTC. Protein sequence: CATSRDWTGVTFF.